The rows below give T cell receptor beta chains drawn from one sample of a study of blood T cell repertoires in COVID-19. Some clones are missing from TCRdb's copy, which holds only in-frame ones; the method was immunoSEQ multiplex PCR. The sample includes over 200,000 clones, around 90% of them seen just once. Sequenced material: peripheral blood. These receptors were obtained from a human donor in a cohort sampled during active COVID-19. Each CDR3 is given with its conserved first and last residue. A D gene is named only where the DNA matches it firmly.

d_call,v_call,j_call,cdr3_aa,cdr3_nt
TRBD1,TRBV6-2/TRBV6-3,TRBJ2-4,CASSGGPRGWKNIQYF,TGTGCCAGCAGTGGTGGTCCCAGGGGGTGGAAAAACATTCAGTACTTC
.,TRBV12-5,TRBJ2-1,CASGLSTGTHFEQFF,TGTGCTAGTGGTTTGTCCACCGGGACTCATTTTGAGCAGTTCTTC
.,TRBV7-3,TRBJ1-2,CASSSRGGDYGYTF,TGTGCCAGCAGCTCCAGGGGTGGAGACTATGGCTACACCTTC
TRBD2,TRBV18,TRBJ2-5,CASSPGLAFQETQYF,TGTGCCAGCTCACCGGGACTAGCATTCCAAGAGACCCAGTACTTC
TRBD1,TRBV18,TRBJ1-1,CASSPSTGVRTEAFF,TGTGCCAGCTCACCATCCACAGGGGTGAGGACTGAAGCTTTCTTT
TRBD2,TRBV3-1/TRBV3-2,TRBJ2-5,CASWLAGGLETQYF,TGTGCCAGCTGGCTAGCGGGGGGGCTAGAGACCCAGTACTTC
.,TRBV19,TRBJ2-7,CASSMDRAGYSYEQYF,TGTGCCAGTAGTATGGATCGGGCGGGTTACTCCTACGAGCAGTACTTC
.,TRBV6-6,TRBJ1-5,CASSLGDSNQPQHF,TGTGCCAGCAGTTTAGGAGATAGCAATCAGCCCCAGCATTTT
.,TRBV10-3,TRBJ1-2,CAISDRDMNGYTF,TGTGCCATCAGTGACAGGGATATGAATGGCTACACCTTC
TRBD1,TRBV7-3,TRBJ2-5,CASSQEPGQPRETQYF,TGTGCCAGCAGCCAGGAACCGGGACAGCCTAGAGAGACCCAGTACTTC
TRBD1,TRBV11-2,TRBJ1-2,CASSLLRDSANYGYTF,TGTGCCAGCAGCTTGCTCCGGGACAGCGCTAACTATGGCTACACCTTC
TRBD2,TRBV6-2/TRBV6-3,TRBJ2-7,CASSSLAGGIYEQYF,TGTGCCAGCAGTTCCCTAGCGGGGGGGATCTACGAGCAGTACTTC
.,TRBV5-1,TRBJ2-3,CASSFPRGSSSTDTQYF,TGCGCCAGCAGCTTTCCTAGAGGGAGCTCTAGCACAGATACGCAGTATTTT
.,TRBV19,TRBJ2-7,CASSLRTNIDYEQYF,TGTGCCAGTAGTCTCCGGACTAACATCGACTACGAGCAGTACTTC
.,TRBV9,TRBJ2-1,CASSESPVHNEQFF,TGTGCCAGCAGCGAATCACCGGTCCACAATGAGCAGTTCTTC
.,TRBV18,TRBJ2-3,CASSDTKEGTQYF,TGTGCCAGCTCAGATACAAAGGAGGGCACGCAGTATTTT
TRBD2,TRBV7-9,TRBJ2-5,CASSSLPSGTQETQYF,TGTGCCAGCAGCTCGTTGCCTAGCGGAACCCAAGAGACCCAGTACTTC
.,TRBV28,TRBJ2-7,CASRVPGPIYEQYF,TGTGCCAGCAGAGTCCCTGGGCCGATCTACGAGCAGTACTTC
.,TRBV9,TRBJ1-5,CASSGEAGQPQHF,TGTGCCAGCAGCGGAGAGGCCGGTCAGCCCCAGCATTTT
.,TRBV5-5,TRBJ2-5,CASSANQETQYF,TGTGCCAGCAGCGCGAACCAAGAGACCCAGTACTTC